This entry concerns a single TCR beta chain. Its antigen has not been determined. There are no base qualities to consult, and no much larger clone falls within one base. This sample is part of a study of blood T cell repertoires in COVID-19 (dated by TCRdb to about 2020). Concerning the study at large: Samples covering the acute and convalescent phases of COVID-19 were provided by collaborators in the United States, Italy and Spain. The prospective study material was composed of cDNA or gDNA derived from T cells, B-cell-depleted T cells, or PBMCs. Subjects who had been exposed to COVID-19, were actively infected with it, or had recovered from it provided the deeply sampled blood TCRbeta repertoires that made up the dataset. The repertoires were made available in a free public database intended to serve as a resource for research on the immune response to SARS-CoV-2. The samples were drawn from two sources: the first 160 participants of the ongoing ImmuneRACE study, and 950 to 1,500 subjects contributed by 6 global collaborators. Nearly every sample came with metadata listing a de-identified subject ID, COVID-19 status, age in years and sex. Where HLA class I and class II types were available, the types were taken from metadata supplied by the sample provider, not from assay-based typing.

V is clipped by 8 bases and J by 0 bases, and the sequence between their germline boundaries is 10 bases long. Looking up the germline V gene yields CDR1 MNHEY and CDR2 SVGAGI. The CDR3 goes from the cysteine to the phenylalanine over 14 residues. Only CDR3 DNA remains: 42 bases, in frame from the first base. The investigation overall reported the following: The amount of clinical and demographic metadata varied by source and participant and was provided uncurated.

The immunoSEQ Assay, a bias-controlled multiplex PCR, was used to amplify TCRbeta CDR3 regions from genomic DNA. The original pipeline was this. Within the assay, amplification of reference gene primers was used to estimate how many nucleated cells each sample contained. To quantify the absolute abundance of each unique TCRbeta CDR3 rearrangement, sequence reads were collapsed and filtered. For each sample, productive Simpson clonality was calculated as the square root of Simpson's diversity index across productive rearrangements. Not all clones reach the TCRdb copy of this immuneACCESS table, which keeps in-frame sequences only. Checked studies attribute under half of the gap to unresolved V genes and leave the rest unexplained. The V and J calls and clone size were taken over from that table, and D and trimming were inferred from the DNA. Within this sample are 95,000 to 110,000 clones, with about 80% of them counted one time only. In total, the top ten clones hold approximately 3.4% of the sample.

Whole blood was collected in K2EDTA tubes by collaborating institutions according to the institutions' own protocols. For TCRbeta analysis, collaborators shipped samples in one of three forms: frozen whole blood, isolated PBMCs, or DNA extracted from either of those sample types. The clonotype comes from an elderly woman with active or convalescent COVID-19. The sequenced sample consisted of peripheral blood. This chain is built from TRBV6-5 and TRBJ2-2; perhaps TRBD2 is the D gene, with 5 bases matching. CDR3 region: CASRGGSNTGELFF. In nucleotide form, the sequence is TGTGCCAGCCGGGGTGGGTCGAACACCGGGGAGCTGTTTTTT.